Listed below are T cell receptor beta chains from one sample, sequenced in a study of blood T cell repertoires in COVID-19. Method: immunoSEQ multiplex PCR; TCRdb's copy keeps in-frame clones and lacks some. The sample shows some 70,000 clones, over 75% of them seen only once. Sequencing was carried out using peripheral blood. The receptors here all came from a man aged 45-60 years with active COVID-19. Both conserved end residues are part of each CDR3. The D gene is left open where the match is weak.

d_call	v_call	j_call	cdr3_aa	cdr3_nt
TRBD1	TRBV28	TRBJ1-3	CASSLWGDRATGNTIYF	TGTGCCAGCAGTTTATGGGGGGACAGGGCGACGGGAAACACCATATATTTT
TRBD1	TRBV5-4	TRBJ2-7	CASSTTGTVGEQYF	TGTGCCAGCAGTACCACAGGGACAGTAGGCGAGCAGTACTTC
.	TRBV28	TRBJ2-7	CASRSELYEQYF	TGTGCCAGCAGGTCCGAGCTCTACGAGCAGTACTTC
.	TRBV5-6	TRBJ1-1	CASSLYSTEAFF	TGTGCCAGCAGCTTGTATAGCACTGAAGCTTTCTTT
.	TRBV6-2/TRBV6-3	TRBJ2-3	CASSYGRDTQYF	TGTGCCAGCAGTTACGGGCGAGATACGCAGTATTTT
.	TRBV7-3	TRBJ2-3	CASSLTRGSTDTQYF	TGTGCCAGCAGCTTAACTCGGGGGAGCACAGATACGCAGTATTTT
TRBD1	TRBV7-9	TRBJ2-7	CASSTPGQGLLGQYF	TGTGCCAGCAGCACGCCGGGACAGGGGTTGCTTGGGCAGTACTTC
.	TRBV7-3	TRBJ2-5	CASSLTAQKETQYF	TGTGCCAGCAGCTTAACGGCACAAAAAGAGACCCAGTACTTC
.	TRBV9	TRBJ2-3	CASSVETGTDTQYF	TGTGCCAGCAGCGTAGAGACAGGCACAGATACGCAGTATTTT
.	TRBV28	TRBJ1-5	CASSFRGSGNQPQHF	TGTGCCAGCAGTTTTAGGGGGTCGGGCAATCAGCCCCAGCATTTT